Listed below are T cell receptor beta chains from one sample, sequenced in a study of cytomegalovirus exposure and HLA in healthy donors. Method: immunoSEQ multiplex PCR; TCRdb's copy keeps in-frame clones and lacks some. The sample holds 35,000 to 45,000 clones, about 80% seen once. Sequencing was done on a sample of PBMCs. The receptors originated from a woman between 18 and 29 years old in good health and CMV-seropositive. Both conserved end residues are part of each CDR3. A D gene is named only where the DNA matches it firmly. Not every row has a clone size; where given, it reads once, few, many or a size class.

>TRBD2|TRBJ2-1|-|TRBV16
TGTGCCAGCAGGCAAACCGGGACTAGCAAGAGCTCCTACAATGAGCAGTTCTTC
CASRQTGTSKSSYNEQFF
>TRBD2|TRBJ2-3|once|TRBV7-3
TGTGCCAGCAGCTTAATGGGTCTAGCGGGGGGGTTACTGGGCACAGATACGCAGTATTTT
CASSLMGLAGGLLGTDTQYF
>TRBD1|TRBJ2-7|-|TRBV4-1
TGCGCCAGCAGCCAAGCTGCGGGACAGGGGTACGAGCAGTACTTC
CASSQAAGQGYEQYF
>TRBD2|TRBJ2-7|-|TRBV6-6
TGTGCCAGCGGGTATAGCGGGGGGGCGTACGAGCAGTACTTC
CASGYSGGAYEQYF
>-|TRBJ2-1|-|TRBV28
TGTGCCAGCAGTTTTCAGGGTTTAAGGGACAATGAGCAGTTCTTC
CASSFQGLRDNEQFF
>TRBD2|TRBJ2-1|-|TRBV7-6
TGTGCCAGCAGCTTAGGAGCGGGAGTGGCAAATGAGCAGTTCTTC
CASSLGAGVANEQFF
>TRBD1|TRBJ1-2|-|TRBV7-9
TGTGCCAGCAGCTTACCGGGACAGAAATATGGCTACACCTTC
CASSLPGQKYGYTF
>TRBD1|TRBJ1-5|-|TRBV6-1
TGTGCCAGCAGTAGGCAGGGACAGCGCAATCAGCCCCAGCATTTT
CASSRQGQRNQPQHF
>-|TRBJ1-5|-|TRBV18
TGTGCCAGCTCACCACAGTGGGGGCGCAATCAGCCCCAGCATTTT
CASSPQWGRNQPQHF
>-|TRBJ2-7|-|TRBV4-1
TGCGCCAGCAGCCAAGTCGGGACTTGGGTGTACGAGCAGTACTTC
CASSQVGTWVYEQYF
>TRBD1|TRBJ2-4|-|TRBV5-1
TGCGCCAGCCAGGACAGGGGTGTGGAAAACATTCAGTACTTC
CASQDRGVENIQYF
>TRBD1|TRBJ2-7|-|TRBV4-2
TGTGCCAGCAGCCAAGGACAGGGGGAGGGGTACGAGCAGTACTTC
CASSQGQGEGYEQYF
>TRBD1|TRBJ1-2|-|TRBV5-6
TGTGCCAGCAGCTCGGGACAGGGGGAATCGGGCTACACCTTC
CASSSGQGESGYTF
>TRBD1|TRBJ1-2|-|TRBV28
TGTGCCAGCAGTTTTTACGAGGGGGCTGGAGGCTACACCTTC
CASSFYEGAGGYTF
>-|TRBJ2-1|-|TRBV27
TGTGCCAGCTGGTCCTTGAACTTAGCGAGGGAGCAGTTCTTC
CASWSLNLAREQFF
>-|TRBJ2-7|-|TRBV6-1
TGTGCCAGCAGTGAAAGACCGGGTTCGGATACCGTCGAGCAGTACTTC
CASSERPGSDTVEQYF
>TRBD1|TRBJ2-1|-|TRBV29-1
TGCAGCGCTGAGGACAGGGGCCCCTACAATGAGCAGTTCTTC
CSAEDRGPYNEQFF
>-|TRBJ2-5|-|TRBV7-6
TGTGCCAGCAGCTTAGCGGTTGGTTCGAGCGTCGGGGGGACCCAGTACTTC
CASSLAVGSSVGGTQYF
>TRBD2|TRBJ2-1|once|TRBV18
TGTGCCAGCTCACCACCGAACGGGGGGGCCTACAATGAGCAGTTCTTC
CASSPPNGGAYNEQFF
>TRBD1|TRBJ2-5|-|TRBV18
TGTGCCAGCTCACCCCGGGACAGGGGGCAAGAGACCCAGTACTTC
CASSPRDRGQETQYF
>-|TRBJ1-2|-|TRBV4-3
TGCGCCAGCAGCCAAGATCTCCACAGGAGTTATTCCTATGGCTACACCTTC
CASSQDLHRSYSYGYTF
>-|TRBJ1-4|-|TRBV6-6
-
CASTSGEKLFF
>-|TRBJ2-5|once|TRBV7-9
TGTGCCAGCAGCCCGAGACAAGAGACCCAGTACTTC
CASSPRQETQYF
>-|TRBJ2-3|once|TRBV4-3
TGCGCCAGCAGCCAAGATCTCCCGGGAACAGATACGCAGTATTTT
CASSQDLPGTDTQYF
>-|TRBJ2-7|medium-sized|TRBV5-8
TGTGCCAGCAGCTTTTCAGGCGAGCAGTACTTC
CASSFSGEQYF
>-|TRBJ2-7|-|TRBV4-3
TGCGCCAGCAGCCAAGACTGGGAGAACTACGAGCAGTACTTC
CASSQDWENYEQYF
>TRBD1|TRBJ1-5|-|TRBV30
TGTGCCTGGAGTGATCAGGGGGCTCAGCCCCAGCATTTT
CAWSDQGAQPQHF
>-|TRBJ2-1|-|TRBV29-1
TGCAGCGTGTCCAGCGGGTACAATGAGCAGTTCTTC
CSVSSGYNEQFF
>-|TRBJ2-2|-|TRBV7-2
TGTGCCAGCAGCTTAGCAGCGGTCACCGGGGAGCTGTTTTTT
CASSLAAVTGELFF
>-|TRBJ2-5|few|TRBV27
TGTGCCAGCAGTTTATCGTACCGGGTAGAGACCCAGTACTTC
CASSLSYRVETQYF
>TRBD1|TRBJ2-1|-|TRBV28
TGTGCCAGCAGGTCAAGGACAGGGGGCTACAATGAGCAGTTCTTC
CASRSRTGGYNEQFF
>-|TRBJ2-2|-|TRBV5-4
TGTGCCAGCAGCCGGGGGTCCGCCAACGGGGAGCTGTTTTTT
CASSRGSANGELFF
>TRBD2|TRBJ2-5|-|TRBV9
TGTGCCAGCAGCGTCGAGCCGGGACTAGCGAGCCAGTACTTC
CASSVEPGLASQYF
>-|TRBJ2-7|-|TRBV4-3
TGCGCCAGCAGCCCCCACTTGGGAGACTACGAGCAGTACTTC
CASSPHLGDYEQYF
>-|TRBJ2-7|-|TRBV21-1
TGTGCCAGCAGCAAAGTTGGATCCCGGACAGGGTGCTACGAGCAGTACTTC
CASSKVGSRTGCYEQYF
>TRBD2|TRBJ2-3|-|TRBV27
TGTGCCAGCAGTTTTTGGATAGCGGGAGGGTCCGGTTCCACAGATACGCAGTATTTT
CASSFWIAGGSGSTDTQYF
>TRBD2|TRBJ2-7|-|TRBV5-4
TGTGCCAGCAGCTTGGGCCTAGCGGGGGGCCATCGCGAGCAGTACTTC
CASSLGLAGGHREQYF
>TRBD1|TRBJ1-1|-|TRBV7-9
TGTGCCAGCAGCTCCAGGACAGGGAGAACTGAAGCTTTCTTT
CASSSRTGRTEAFF
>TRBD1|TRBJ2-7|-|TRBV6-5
TGTGCCAGCAGTTACTCCCACCAGACAGGGGCCTACGAGCAGTACTTC
CASSYSHQTGAYEQYF
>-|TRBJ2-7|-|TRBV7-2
TGTGCCAGCAGCTTAGGATGGGGCGACGAGCAGTACTTC
CASSLGWGDEQYF
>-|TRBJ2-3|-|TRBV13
TGTGCCAGCAGCGCCGAGACAGGAAGGGAAACAGATACGCAGTATTTT
CASSAETGRETDTQYF
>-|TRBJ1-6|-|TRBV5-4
TGTGCCAGCAGCTTGCGGGGCGGGGGGACGAGTAATTCACCCCTCCACTTT
CASSLRGGGTSNSPLHF
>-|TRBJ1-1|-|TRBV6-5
TGTGCCAGCGGAGGGAGGGCAGAGAACACTGAAGCTTTCTTT
CASGGRAENTEAFF
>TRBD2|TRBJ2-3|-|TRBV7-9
TGTGCCAGCAGCTTACTACGGGGAGGGGCAGTTAGCACAGATACGCAGTATTTT
CASSLLRGGAVSTDTQYF
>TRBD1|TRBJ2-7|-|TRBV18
TGTGCCAGCTCACCGGACAGGGGGAGCTACGAGCAGTACTTC
CASSPDRGSYEQYF
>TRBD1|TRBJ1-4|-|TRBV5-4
TGTGCCAGCAGCCCGTGGACAGGACCAGATGAAAAACTGTTTTTT
CASSPWTGPDEKLFF
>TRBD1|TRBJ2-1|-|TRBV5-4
TGTGCCAGCAGCCCAACCGGGACAGGGGGCTTTGAGCAGTTCTTC
CASSPTGTGGFEQFF
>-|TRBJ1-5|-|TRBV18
TGTGCCAGCTCACCCCTAGGGGGGGGTGGCAATCAGCCCCAGCATTTT
CASSPLGGGGNQPQHF
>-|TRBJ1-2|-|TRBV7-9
TGTGCCAGCAGCTTTGACGGGGGGCCCGACTATGGCTACACCTTC
CASSFDGGPDYGYTF
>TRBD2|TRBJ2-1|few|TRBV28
TGTGCCAGCAGTTCAGAGAGCCTCAGCGGGAGGGCCGACAATGAGCAGTTCTTC
CASSSESLSGRADNEQFF
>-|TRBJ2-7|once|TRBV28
TGTGCCAGCAGTGGAGTCGCGGGGTGGAGTTACGAGCAGTACTTC
CASSGVAGWSYEQYF
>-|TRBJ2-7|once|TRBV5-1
TGCGCCAGCAGCTTACAGGGAAGGGGGTACGAGCAGTACTTC
CASSLQGRGYEQYF
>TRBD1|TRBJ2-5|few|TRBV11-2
TGTGCCAGCAGCACCGACAGGGTCTCGGAGACCCAGTACTTC
CASSTDRVSETQYF
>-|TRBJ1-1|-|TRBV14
TGTGCCAGCAGTCGGGTGGGAGGGCGGGATACTGAAGCTTTCTTT
CASSRVGGRDTEAFF